This T cell receptor beta chain was retrieved from a study of shared clonotypes between healthy human individuals. Repertoires were generated with immunoSEQ multiplex PCR, while TCRdb's copy carries only in-frame clones and drops some. The data contain roughly 2,300,000 clones, less than 95% of them singletons. The sequenced sample consisted of naive CD4+ T cells from PBMCs. Documented subset: CD45RA+ positively selected. This clonotype was sampled from a young man in good health. Some clones in this sample may be carry-over from other donors' samples.

The CDR3 DNA follows: TGTGCCACCTCCGATCGAGCAAAACCGGGACAGCTCACAGATACGCAGTATTTT. It specifies CATSDRAKPGQLTDTQYF. The rearrangement uses TRBV19 and TRBJ2-3; TRBD1 matches at 7 bases. CDR3 size: 18 residues. Per the germline V gene, CDR1 is LNHDA and CDR2 is SQIVND (reference sequence). The ends lost 10 bases at V and 2 bases at J; junction bases unmatched: 21.